A single sample gave rise to the 7 T cell receptor beta chains below, sequenced in a study of shared clonotypes between healthy human individuals (dated by TCRdb to the early 2020s). Receptor libraries were prepared by the immunoSEQ multiplex PCR assay. TCRdb mirrors the immuneACCESS table, restricted to in-frame sequences. Some clones are absent from its copies; in checked studies, under half trace to an unresolved V gene, and the reason for the others is unknown. Within this sample are more than 2,000,000 clones, with approximately 93% of them counted one time only. 0.39% of the sample is held by the ten biggest clonotypes. Source material: naive CD4+ T cells from PBMCs. In the paper's terms, the cell subset or site label means: CD45RA+ positively selected. These receptor sequences come from a man aged 18 to 29 in good health. Some clones in this sample may be carry-over from other donors' samples.

This chain uses TRBV6-1 with TRBJ2-7; 7 nucleotides agree with TRBD2. Germline CDR1 reads MNHNS; CDR2 reads SASEGT. V shed 5 bases, J shed 0 bases, and the junction held 7 bases outside the gene matches. The CDR3 extends over 15 amino acids. CDR3 protein: CASSRERGSSYEQYF. As DNA, the CDR3 is TGTGCCAGCAGTAGGGAGCGGGGCAGCTCCTACGAGCAGTACTTC.

The chain couples TRBV19 to TRBJ2-4; 7 nucleotides agree with TRBD1. The CDR3 length is 14 residues. Germline lookup yields CDR1 LNHDA and CDR2 SQIVND (reference sequence). Trimming at V came to 6 bases and at J to 11 bases, leaving 13 bases not matched to a gene. The CDR3 nucleotides are TGTGCCAGTAGACCAGCTCCGGGACAGACTGTTCAGTACTTC. Translated, it gives CASRPAPGQTVQYF.

The chain recombines TRBV10-3 with TRBJ2-2, with D hard to call. Germline V gene data show CDR1 as ENHRY and CDR2 as SYGVKD. The germline V and J ends were trimmed by 4 bases and 9 bases, with 9 bases remaining between them. This CDR3 is built from 12 residues. The CDR3: CAISALQRELFF. As DNA, the CDR3 is TGTGCCATCAGTGCATTACAGAGGGAGCTGTTTTTT.

The rearrangement joins TRBV19 to TRBJ1-5, with TRBD1 as a possible D gene (5 bases). The V end lost 0 bases, the J end lost 3 bases, and 9 bases lay between the germline ends. Germline CDR1 LNHDA, CDR2 SQIVND (reference sequence). The CDR3 is made up of 15 amino acids. In DNA form, the CDR3 reads TGTGCCAGTAGTATAGAGAGGGGTCCCAATCAGCCCCAGCATTTT. Protein: CASSIERGPNQPQHF.

V is TRBV28 and J is TRBJ2-7; D may be TRBD2 (5 bases). Trimming shortened V by 9 bases and J by 4 bases, and 16 bases separated the two germline ends. Germline loops: CDR1 MDHEN, CDR2 SYDVKM. There are 13 residues in the CDR3. Written as DNA, the CDR3 is TGTGCCAGTTCTTTGCGGGCCGTATACGAGCAGTACTTC. This gives the protein CASSLRAVYEQYF.

The gene calls are TRBV5-5 and TRBJ1-1, with D tentatively TRBD1 (5 bases). The CDR3 runs 15 residues. V was cut by 2 bases and J by 4 bases, with 15 bases left in between. Germline CDR1 reads SGHKS; CDR2 reads YYEKEE (reference sequence). This chain's CDR3 is CASSLGVAGGTEAFF. The CDR3 DNA reads TGTGCCAGCAGCTTAGGGGTTGCGGGTGGCACTGAAGCTTTCTTT.

The chain carries TRBV11-2 and TRBJ1-1; 9 nucleotides match TRBD1. J lost 4 bases, V lost 0 bases, and 6 bases had no gene match. There are 16 residues in the CDR3. CDR1 SGHAT and CDR2 FQNNGV come from the germline V gene. Here the CDR3 reads CASSLDATGGGTEAFF. In DNA, the CDR3 is TGTGCCAGCAGCTTAGACGCGACAGGGGGAGGCACTGAAGCTTTCTTT.